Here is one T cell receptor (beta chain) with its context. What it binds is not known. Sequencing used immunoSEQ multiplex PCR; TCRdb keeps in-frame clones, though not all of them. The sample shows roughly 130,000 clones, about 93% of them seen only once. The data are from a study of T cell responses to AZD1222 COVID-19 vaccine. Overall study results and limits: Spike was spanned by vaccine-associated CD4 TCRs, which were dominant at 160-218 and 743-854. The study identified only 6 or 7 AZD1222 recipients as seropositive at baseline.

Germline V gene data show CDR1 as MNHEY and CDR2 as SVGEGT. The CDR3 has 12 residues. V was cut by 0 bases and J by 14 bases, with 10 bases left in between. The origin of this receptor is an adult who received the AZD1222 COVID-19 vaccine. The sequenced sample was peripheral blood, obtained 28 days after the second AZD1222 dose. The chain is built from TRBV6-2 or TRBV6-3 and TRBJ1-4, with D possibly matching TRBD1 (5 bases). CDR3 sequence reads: CASSYSQGRLFF. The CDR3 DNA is TGTGCCAGCAGTTACTCCCAGGGCCGTCTGTTTTTT.